This TCR beta chain was found in a study of blood T cell repertoires in COVID-19. Assay used: immunoSEQ multiplex PCR; TCRdb lists only in-frame clones, some missing. The sample holds some 44,000 clones, about four fifths seen once. CDR1 and CDR2 from the germline V gene are LGHNT and FRNRAP. The length of the CDR3 is 15 residues. The ends lost 6 bases at V and 4 bases at J; junction bases unmatched: 6. The rearrangement joins TRBV12-5 to TRBJ2-1; 10 nucleotides align to TRBD1. The TCR sequence derives from a woman aged 55-70 years with acute or convalescent COVID-19. Sequenced input: peripheral blood. The CDR3 is CASGHGQGDYNEQFF. DNA of the CDR3: TGTGCTAGTGGCCACGGACAGGGGGATTACAATGAGCAGTTCTTC.